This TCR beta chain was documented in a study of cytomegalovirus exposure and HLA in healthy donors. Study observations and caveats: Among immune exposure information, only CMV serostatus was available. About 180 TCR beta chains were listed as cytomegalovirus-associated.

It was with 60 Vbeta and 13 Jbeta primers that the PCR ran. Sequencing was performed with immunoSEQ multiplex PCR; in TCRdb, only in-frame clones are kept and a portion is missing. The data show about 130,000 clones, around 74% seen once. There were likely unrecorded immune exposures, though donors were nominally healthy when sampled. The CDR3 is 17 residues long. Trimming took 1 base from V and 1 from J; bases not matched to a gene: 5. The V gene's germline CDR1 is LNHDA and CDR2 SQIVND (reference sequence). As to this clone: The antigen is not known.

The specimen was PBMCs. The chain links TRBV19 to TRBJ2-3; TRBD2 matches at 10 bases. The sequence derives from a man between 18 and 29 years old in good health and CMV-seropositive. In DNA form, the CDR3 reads TGTGCCAGTAGTATAGCAAGGCTAGCGGGGGGCACAGATACGCAGTATTTT. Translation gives CASSIARLAGGTDTQYF.